This T cell receptor beta chain was obtained from a study of T cells in narcolepsy. About the study: Patients with NT1 or NT2 and healthy control donors were enrolled. Whole-study results and caveats: Some memory CD4+ repertoires had no autoreactive clone sequences. Healthy controls reportedly lacked the autoreactive clonotypes serially found in patients' blood. Autoreactive HCRT-specific and TRIB2-specific clonotypes were marked in same-patient CSF-versus-blood CD4+ comparisons.

Clones were read by immunoSEQ multiplex PCR, and TCRdb kept only the in-frame ones, dropping some. This table holds 18,000 or so clones, about nine tenths found once. The ends were cut back, 5 bases at V and 2 bases at J, with 10 bases in the middle. This CDR3 spans 12 amino acids. Germline V gene sequence: CDR1 GTSNPN, CDR2 SVGIG (reference sequence). As to this clone: Its antigen is undetermined.

The sample comprised memory (CD45RA-) CD4+ T cells from blood. The chain combines TRBV30 with TRBJ2-7; perhaps D is TRBD1 or TRBD2 (5 bases each). The receptor comes from a human donor in good health. This CDR3 reads CAWGDGPYEQYF. CDR3 in DNA: TGTGCCTGGGGGGACGGACCCTACGAGCAGTACTTC.